What follows are 29 T cell receptor beta chains derived from one specimen sequenced in a study of shared clonotypes between healthy human individuals. Only in-frame clones appear in the TCRdb table, and some are missing; sequencing was by immunoSEQ multiplex PCR. This sample has some 1,400,000 clones, with about 96% found just once. Sample: naive CD4+ T cells sorted from blood. The subset was: CD45RA+ positively selected. All receptors derive from a young man in good health.

The chain employs TRBV28 and TRBJ2-1; TRBD1 is a possible D gene (5 bases). V lost 1 base and J lost 6, with 22 bases in between. In germline, CDR1 is MDHEN, CDR2 SYDVKM. This CDR3 has 18 amino acids. Here the CDR3 reads CASSLFQGLTLAGNEQFF. CDR3 nucleotide sequence: TGTGCCAGCAGTTTATTCCAGGGTCTCACCCTGGCTGGCAATGAGCAGTTCTTC.

Regarding this clone: At the DNA level, this CDR3 is encoded by other sequences in the same sample as well. V usage is TRBV18 and J usage is TRBJ2-7; no reliable D call. The CDR3 contains 12 residues. Trimming left V 6 bases short and J 0 bases short, with 6 bases between. Per the germline V gene, CDR1 is KGHSH and CDR2 is LQKENI. CDR3 amino acids: CASSLSSYEQYF. The CDR3 coding sequence is TGTGCCAGCTCCCTGAGCTCCTACGAGCAGTACTTC.

The chain uses TRBV19 and TRBJ2-2; 9 nucleotides agree with TRBD2. The junction had 14 bases not matched to a gene; V was cut back by 3 bases and J by 3 bases. Germline CDR1 reads LNHDA; CDR2 reads SQIVND (reference sequence). The CDR3 runs 19 residues. This chain's CDR3 is CASSISPILAGDHTGELFF. The CDR3 DNA follows: TGTGCCAGTAGTATTTCGCCCATCTTAGCGGGAGATCACACCGGGGAGCTGTTTTTT.

In DNA, the CDR3 is TGTGCCAGCGGGGCGGGGGGCGATGAAAAACTGTTTTTT. The encoded protein is CASGAGGDEKLFF. The J gene is TRBJ1-4, the V gene TRBV28; D is possibly TRBD1 (6 bases). The CDR3 consists of 13 residues. V was clipped by 8 bases and J by 6 bases, with 13 bases between them. From germline, CDR1 is MDHEN and CDR2 SYDVKM.

This chain joins TRBV6-4 and TRBJ1-1, with D maybe TRBD1 (5 bases). Trimming shortened V by 2 bases and J by 9 bases, and 7 bases separated the two germline ends. This CDR3 contains 11 residues. Germline V gives CDR1 MRHNA, CDR2 SNTAGT. The CDR3 sequence is CASSDQGKAFF. Here the CDR3 DNA reads TGTGCCAGCAGTGACCAGGGAAAAGCTTTCTTT.

The J gene is TRBJ2-3, the V gene TRBV11-2, with 7 positions matching TRBD2. CDR1 and CDR2 (germline): SGHAT, FQNNGV. The V and J ends lost 5 bases and 9 bases, in that order; junction bases with no gene match: 20. The CDR3 runs 17 residues. DNA of the CDR3: TGTGCCAGCAGCCAAACACTGTGGACTAGGCCTCGGCAGACGCAGTATTTT. It is translated as CASSQTLWTRPRQTQYF.

The chain is built from TRBV11-2 and TRBJ2-1; 14 bases are a match to TRBD2. V dropped 2 bases and J dropped 7; count of bases not matched to a gene: 10. This CDR3 contains 18 residues. Germline CDR1 and CDR2: SGHAT and FQNNGV. The CDR3 nucleotides are TGTGCCAGCAGCTTAATGACTAGCGGGAGGGAGACTGGGAATGAGCAGTTCTTC. Residues: CASSLMTSGRETGNEQFF.

The chain recombines TRBV12-2 with TRBJ2-1. TRBV12-2 is recorded as a pseudogene. The CDR3 spans 14 residues. CDR3 loop: CASRSRTLYNEQFF. Written as DNA, the CDR3 is TGTGCAAGTCGCTCAAGGACCTTATACAATGAGCAGTTCTTC.

This chain uses TRBV27 with TRBJ2-3; maybe TRBD1 (6 bases). V was pared by 1 base and J by 9 bases, with 11 bases between. Germline lookup yields CDR1 MNHEY and CDR2 SMNVEV (reference sequence). This CDR3 is built from 13 residues. The CDR3 DNA sequence: TGTGCCAGCAGTTTATACCAGGGGTTGACGCAGTATTTT. Translation: CASSLYQGLTQYF.

This clone is a singleton in its sample. The chain recombines TRBV19 with TRBJ1-4; 7 bases agree with TRBD1. CDR1 LNHDA and CDR2 SQIVND come from the germline V gene (reference sequence). With 3 bases clipped from V and 0 bases from J, the junction kept 10 bases outside the gene matches. The CDR3 runs 18 residues. CDR3 DNA: TGTGCCAGTAGTATCCCCCTCACAGGGGCTGCAACTAATGAAAAACTGTTTTTT. Protein: CASSIPLTGAATNEKLFF.

This clone has just one count. V usage is TRBV5-1 and J usage is TRBJ2-5, with D hard to call. The V and J ends lost 10 bases and 1 base respectively, with 8 bases between them. From germline, CDR1 is SGHRS and CDR2 YFSETQ. This CDR3 is built from 11 residues. The CDR3 loop reads CASYPQETQYF. CDR3 sequence (DNA): TGCGCCTCGTATCCCCAAGAGACCCAGTACTTC.

The V gene is TRBV28, the J gene TRBJ2-2; unclear D gene. V lost 4 bases, J lost 6 bases, and 12 bases lay in between. Germline V gene lookup returns CDR1 MDHEN and CDR2 SYDVKM. The CDR3 extends over 14 amino acids. CDR3 region: CASSSIGASGELFF. CDR3 DNA sequence: TGTGCCAGCAGTTCCATAGGTGCCTCCGGGGAGCTGTTTTTT.

The table lists this clone with a few counts. The gene calls are TRBV6-5 and TRBJ1-5; D call uncertain. V lost 6 bases and J lost 2, with 8 bases in between. Germline V gene data show CDR1 as MNHEY and CDR2 as SVGAGI. This CDR3 spans 13 amino acids. The CDR3 loop is CASRKGGNQPQHF. CDR3 bases: TGTGCCAGCAGAAAGGGAGGCAATCAGCCCCAGCATTTT.

J is TRBJ2-7 and V is TRBV11-2, with 7 bases fitting TRBD2. The length of the CDR3 is 15 residues. The germline V gene encodes CDR1 SGHAT and CDR2 FQNNGV. Unmatched junction bases numbered 7, after V lost 4 bases and J lost 1 base. The CDR3 region is CASSWMTSRSYEQYF. The CDR3 DNA reads TGTGCCAGCAGCTGGATGACTAGCAGATCCTACGAGCAGTACTTC.

The chain has TRBV4-2 and TRBJ2-3; maybe TRBD2 (6 bases). CDR3 size: 13 residues. Trimming shortened V by 0 bases and J by 14 bases, and 15 bases separated the two germline ends. CDR1 and CDR2 from the germline V gene are LGHNA and YNFKEQ. DNA of the CDR3: TGTGCCAGCAGCCAAGATATGAGGGAGGAGGGGTATTTT. It specifies CASSQDMREEGYF.

This clone occurred once. The chain is built from TRBV28 and TRBJ2-5; TRBD2 agrees at 10 bases. Gene TRBJ2-7 matches the end of the DNA better, so the J call may be wrong. Germline V CDR1 and CDR2: MDHEN, SYDVKM. The CDR3 length is 14 residues. This CDR3 reads CASRRTSGAYEQYF. The CDR3 nucleotides are TGTGCCAGCAGGCGGACTAGCGGCGCCTACGAGCAGTACTTC.

The gene calls are TRBV27 and TRBJ1-5; D gene ambiguous. This CDR3 is built from 14 residues. Trimming removed 4 bases from V and 7 bases from J, with 14 bases in between. Germline CDR1 is MNHEY and CDR2 is SMNVEV (reference sequence). The chain's CDR3 is CASSWWAFGQPQHF. CDR3 nucleotide sequence: TGTGCCAGCAGTTGGTGGGCGTTTGGGCAGCCCCAGCATTTT.

The chain carries TRBV5-1 and TRBJ2-2, with 8 positions matching TRBD2. The CDR3 has 16 amino acids. The ends lost 4 bases at V and 2 bases at J; junction bases unmatched: 7. From germline, CDR1 is SGHRS and CDR2 YFSETQ. The CDR3 here is CASSPSSGLNTGELFF. The CDR3 DNA is TGCGCCAGCAGCCCATCTAGCGGGCTAAACACCGGGGAGCTGTTTTTT.

The rearrangement joins TRBV28 to TRBJ2-1; perhaps TRBD2 as D (6 bases). The CDR3 spans 16 residues. V was pared by 5 bases and J by 0 bases, with 14 bases between. From germline, CDR1 is MDHEN and CDR2 SYDVKM. CDR3 residues: CASSPRDASSYNEQFF. The CDR3 bases are TGTGCCAGCAGTCCGCGGGACGCCAGCTCCTACAATGAGCAGTTCTTC.

The rearrangement joins TRBV28 to TRBJ2-7; TRBD1 matches 9 bases. The CDR3 consists of 15 residues. Germline CDR1 and CDR2: MDHEN and SYDVKM. V trimming: 6 bases; J trimming: 3 bases; junction bases outside the gene matches: 9. CDR3 in amino acids: CASRISPGQGYEQYF. DNA for the CDR3: TGTGCCAGCAGGATTTCCCCGGGACAGGGCTACGAGCAGTACTTC.

The rearrangement uses TRBV28 and TRBJ1-1; D is unresolved. Trimming took off 9 bases at V and 1 base at J, with 21 bases between the two ends. Germline V gene data show CDR1 as MDHEN and CDR2 as SYDVKM. The CDR3 consists of 16 residues. DNA of the CDR3: TGTGCCAGTTGGGGTAGTCCGGGGAGCGAGAACACTGAAGCTTTCTTT. Protein product: CASWGSPGSENTEAFF.

The chain is built from TRBV27 and TRBJ2-3; tentatively, D is TRBD2 (6 bases). CDR3 size: 17 residues. The V gene lost 3 bases and the J gene lost 1 base, with 17 bases spanning the gap. Germline-derived CDR1 and CDR2 are MNHEY and SMNVEV (reference sequence). CDR3 sequence (DNA): TGTGCCAGCAGTTTCGGGAGCGGCCCGACACGCACAGATACGCAGTATTTT. Translation: CASSFGSGPTRTDTQYF.

V is TRBV18 and J is TRBJ2-5; TRBD1 might be the D (6 bases). The CDR3 covers 15 residues. The germline V and J ends were trimmed by 3 bases and 1 base, with 12 bases remaining between them. Germline values: CDR1 KGHSH, CDR2 LQKENI. The CDR3 bases are TGTGCCAGCTCACCGATCAGGGGCCCCCAAGAGACCCAGTACTTC. Translating it yields CASSPIRGPQETQYF.

This clone has only one observation. The genes are TRBV25-1 and TRBJ2-7; D uncertain. The germline V and J ends were trimmed by 4 bases and 2 bases, with 12 bases remaining between them. This CDR3 contains 14 residues. The germline V gene has CDR1 MGHDK and CDR2 SYGVNS. CDR3 amino acids: CASSVPRAPYEQYF. The CDR3, as DNA: TGTGCCAGCAGTGTCCCGAGAGCCCCCTACGAGCAGTACTTC.

This rearrangement joins TRBV7-2 to TRBJ2-7, with 7 bases matching TRBD2. CDR3 size: 18 residues. V trimming: 5 bases; J trimming: 7 bases; junction bases outside the gene matches: 23. CDR1 is SGHTA and CDR2 is FQGNSA in the germline V gene. The CDR3 sequence is CASSRWGGRTTFPTEQYF. CDR3 DNA: TGTGCCAGCAGCCGGTGGGGCGGGAGAACCACATTCCCCACAGAGCAGTACTTC. Full variable domain (rest looked up from reference TRBV7-2 and TRBJ2-7): GAGVSQSPSNKVTEKGKDVELRCDPISGHTALYWYRQSLGQGLEFLIYFQGNSAPDKSGLPSDRFSAERTGGSVSTLTIQRTQQEDSAVYLCASSRWGGRTTFPTEQYFGPGTRLTVT.

The chain employs TRBV6-5 and TRBJ2-7; D is unresolved. CDR3 length: 11 amino acids. Between the trimmed V and J ends, which lost 7 bases and 3 bases, there was a span of 7 bases. Germline V gene lookup returns CDR1 MNHEY and CDR2 SVGAGI. The CDR3 DNA reads as TGTGCCAGCACCCAGAACTACGAGCAGTACTTC. This encodes CASTQNYEQYF.

This sequence joins TRBV7-3 and TRBJ1-1, with unresolved D. With 5 bases removed from V and 4 bases from J, the gap between germline ends came to 14 bases. The V gene's germline CDR1 is SGHTA and CDR2 FQGTGA. This CDR3 spans 14 amino acids. The CDR3 bases are TGTGCCAGCAGCCCCCAAAACGCAGGCACTGAAGCTTTCTTT. Its translation: CASSPQNAGTEAFF.

Note on this clone: At the DNA level, this CDR3 is encoded by other sequences in the same sample as well. The V call is TRBV7-9, the J call TRBJ2-7; the D is unclear. The germline V gene has CDR1 SEHNR and CDR2 FQNEAQ (reference sequence). The CDR3 length is 12 residues. V shed 5 bases and J shed 0 bases, with 5 bases lying between them. CDR3 loop: CASSPSSYEQYF. CDR3 bases: TGTGCCAGCAGCCCCAGCTCCTACGAGCAGTACTTC. Complete variable domain (other parts from reference TRBV7-9 and TRBJ2-7): DTGVSQNPRHKITKRGQNVTFRCDPISEHNRLYWYRQTLGQGPEFLTYFQNEAQLEKSRLLSDRFSAERPKGSFSTLEIQRTEQGDSAMYLCASSPSSYEQYFGPGTRLTVT.

CDR3 nucleotide sequence: TGTGCCAGCAGCGTACAATCCGTCGGGGGTACTGAAGCTTTCTTT. This sequence encodes CASSVQSVGGTEAFF. V gene TRBV9 combines with J gene TRBJ1-1, with TRBD1 as a possible D gene (5 bases). Trimming removed 1 base from V and 5 bases from J, with 15 bases in between. CDR1 and CDR2 from the germline V gene are SGDLS and YYNGEE. The CDR3 is 15 residues long.